This T cell receptor beta chain is from a study of Ad26.COV2.S vaccination and SARS-CoV-2 variants. Study-level information: COV1001, an Ad26.COV2.S trial, supplied this vaccine-arm donor. General study points: Comparable non-spike TCR breadth was observed in vaccine and placebo recipients. Higher spike-specific TCR breadth was found in vaccine recipients than in placebo recipients.

Assay used: immunoSEQ multiplex PCR; TCRdb lists only in-frame clones, some missing. The sample has hundreds of thousands of clones, around 92% seen once; the top ten hold 1.5% to 2%. Treatment: roughly 19 received Ad26.COV2.S at low or high dose, single or two shots; about 5 received placebo; per-sample allocation not given. Sampling was performed 63 days after the first vaccine or placebo injection. CDR3 length equals 17 residues. Germline-derived CDR1 and CDR2 are SGHTA and FQGNSA. J lost 8 bases, V lost 5 bases, and 16 bases had no gene match. This clone showed up just once. Its antigen is not identified.

The specimen was peripheral blood, collected in a trial of Ad26.COV2.S vaccine versus placebo. The chain couples TRBV7-2 to TRBJ2-1, with 9 bases that match TRBD2. The sequence was obtained from a person between 18 and 59 years old who received the Ad26.COV2.S COVID-19 vaccine or a placebo. CDR3 loop: CASSPRAGGPVGYEQFF. Here the CDR3 DNA reads TGTGCCAGCAGCCCCCGGGCGGGGGGGCCAGTCGGGTATGAGCAGTTCTTC.